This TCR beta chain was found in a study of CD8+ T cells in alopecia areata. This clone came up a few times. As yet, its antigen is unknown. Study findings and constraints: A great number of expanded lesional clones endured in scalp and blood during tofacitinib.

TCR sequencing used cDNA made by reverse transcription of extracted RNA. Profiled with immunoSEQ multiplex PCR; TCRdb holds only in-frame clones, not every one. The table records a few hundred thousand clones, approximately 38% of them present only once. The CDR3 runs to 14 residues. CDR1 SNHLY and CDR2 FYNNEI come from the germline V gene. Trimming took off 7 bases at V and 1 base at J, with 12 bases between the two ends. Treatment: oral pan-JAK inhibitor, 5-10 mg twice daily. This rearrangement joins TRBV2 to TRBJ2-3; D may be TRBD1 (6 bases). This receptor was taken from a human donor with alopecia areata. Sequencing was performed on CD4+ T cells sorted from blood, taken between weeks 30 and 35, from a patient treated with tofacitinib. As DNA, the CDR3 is TGTGCCAGCACTAGGGACATGGGCACAGATACGCAGTATTTT. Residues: CASTRDMGTDTQYF.